Listed below are T cell receptor beta chains from one sample, sequenced in a study of low-dose radiotherapy and immunotherapy resistance in tumors. TCRdb used MiXCR to reprocess the reads, holding one entry per CDR3 protein. The sample yields 65,000 to 100,000 distinct CDR3 sequences, 15% to 20% seen once. The starting material was PBMCs, obtained before treatment. The receptors come from a male donor with prostate cancer. CDR3s include the opening cysteine and the closing phenylalanine or tryptophan. Each record gives: clone size, D gene, V gene, J gene, CDR3 protein, CDR3 DNA. The D gene is left open where the match is weak. Size is stated for part of the rows, as once, few or many counts, or as a class when the clone is expanded.

size: many; D: NA; V: TRBV6-1; J: TRBJ1-6; CDR3: CASSATTNSPLHF; DNA: TGTGCCAGCTCCGCTACAACCAATTCACCCCTCCACTTT
size: many; D: NA; V: TRBV5-1; J: TRBJ1-1; CDR3: CASSLEGPTLEAFF; DNA: TGCGCCAGCAGCTTAGAGGGGCCGACACTTGAAGCTTTCTTT
size: many; D: NA; V: TRBV19; J: TRBJ2-2; CDR3: CASSIDPGGTGELFF; DNA: TGTGCCAGTAGTATAGATCCGGGCGGAACCGGGGAGCTGTTTTTT
size: many; D: NA; V: TRBV18; J: TRBJ1-3; CDR3: CASSPAVADSGNTIYF; DNA: TGTGCCAGCTCACCGGCTGTCGCGGACTCTGGAAACACCATATATTTT
size: NA; D: NA; V: TRBV6-2/TRBV6-3; J: TRBJ1-5; CDR3: CASRNPGHDDQPQHF; DNA: TGTGCCAGCCGAAATCCCGGACACGACGATCAGCCCCAGCATTTT
size: many; D: NA; V: TRBV5-4; J: TRBJ2-6; CDR3: CASSAAYTGANVLTF; DNA: TGTGCCAGCAGCGCCGCCTATACTGGGGCCAACGTCCTGACTTTC
size: few; D: NA; V: TRBV30; J: TRBJ2-6; CDR3: CAWTMGGTGANVLTF; DNA: TGTGCCTGGACCATGGGTGGAACCGGGGCCAACGTCCTGACTTTC
size: many; D: TRBD2; V: TRBV9; J: TRBJ2-1; CDR3: CASSAPQRGGRNEQFF; DNA: TGTGCCAGCAGCGCCCCCCAGCGGGGGGGCCGGAATGAGCAGTTCTTC
size: many; D: TRBD2; V: TRBV19; J: TRBJ2-1; CDR3: CASGLAGGNEQFF; DNA: TGTGCCAGTGGTCTAGCGGGGGGTAATGAGCAGTTCTTC
size: many; D: NA; V: TRBV7-8; J: TRBJ2-1; CDR3: CASSSVTGRSYNEQFF; DNA: TGTGCCAGCAGCTCCGTAACAGGGCGCTCCTACAATGAGCAGTTCTTC
size: many; D: NA; V: TRBV5-1; J: TRBJ1-4; CDR3: CASRRWDGKLFF; DNA: TGCGCCAGCAGACGGTGGGATGGAAAACTGTTTTTT
size: few; D: NA; V: TRBV3-1; J: TRBJ1-2; CDR3: CASSQESRTGTNGYTF; DNA: TGTGCCAGCAGCCAAGAGTCCCGGACCGGGACGAATGGCTACACCTTC
size: many; D: TRBD1; V: TRBV25-1; J: TRBJ2-7; CDR3: CASSESTGQGRGYEQYF; DNA: TGTGCCAGCAGTGAATCGACGGGACAGGGGAGAGGTTACGAGCAGTACTTC
size: many; D: NA; V: TRBV2; J: TRBJ2-7; CDR3: CASSEAADSEQYF; DNA: TGTGCCAGCAGTGAAGCAGCGGATTCCGAGCAGTACTTC
size: many; D: NA; V: TRBV14; J: TRBJ2-3; CDR3: CASSQVGRPEYTQYF; DNA: TGTGCCAGCAGCCAAGTCGGCAGGCCAGAATATACGCAGTATTTT
size: many; D: NA; V: TRBV12-3/TRBV12-4; J: TRBJ1-4; CDR3: CASSSNPAGEKLFF; DNA: TGTGCCAGCAGTTCCAACCCCGCTGGGGAAAAACTGTTTTTT
size: few; D: TRBD1; V: TRBV28; J: TRBJ1-1; CDR3: CASSFPRQGAPNTEAFF; DNA: TGTGCCAGCAGTTTCCCACGACAGGGGGCCCCGAACACTGAAGCTTTCTTT
size: many; D: NA; V: TRBV20-1; J: TRBJ1-2; CDR3: CSADPGRRDSYGYTF; DNA: TGCAGTGCTGACCCGGGACGGCGCGACAGCTATGGCTACACCTTC
size: many; D: TRBD2; V: TRBV5-1; J: TRBJ2-3; CDR3: CASSLSGGTTDTQYF; DNA: TGCGCCAGCAGCCTCAGCGGGGGGACCACAGATACGCAGTATTTT
size: many; D: NA; V: TRBV3-1; J: TRBJ2-3; CDR3: CASSPRRFLRTDTQYF; DNA: TGTGCCAGCAGCCCCCGGCGGTTTCTCCGCACAGATACGCAGTATTTT
size: many; D: NA; V: TRBV12-3/TRBV12-4; J: TRBJ2-4; CDR3: CASTRTAPAGNIQYF; DNA: TGTGCCAGCACTCGGACAGCCCCTGCAGGAAACATTCAGTACTTC
size: many; D: TRBD2; V: TRBV5-1; J: TRBJ2-3; CDR3: CASSRGDSSTDTQYF; DNA: TGCGCCAGCTCGCGGGGGGACTCCTCCACAGATACGCAGTATTTT
size: many; D: NA; V: TRBV18; J: TRBJ1-1; CDR3: CASSRQVANTEAFF; DNA: TGTGCCAGCTCACGACAGGTGGCAAACACTGAAGCTTTCTTT
size: many; D: NA; V: TRBV20-1; J: TRBJ2-1; CDR3: CSAREYNEQFF; DNA: TGCAGTGCTAGAGAGTACAATGAGCAGTTCTTC
size: once; D: TRBD2; V: TRBV2; J: TRBJ2-3; CDR3: CASSEPRTSGGEDTQYF; DNA: TGTGCCAGCAGTGAACCTCGGACTAGCGGGGGGGAAGATACGCAGTATTTT
size: many; D: NA; V: TRBV7-7; J: TRBJ2-2; CDR3: CASSLVGAGELFF; DNA: TGTGCTAGCAGCTTAGTGGGAGCCGGGGAGCTGTTTTTT
size: many; D: NA; V: TRBV5-1; J: TRBJ1-2; CDR3: CASSLHSLGQGFSGYTF; DNA: TGCGCCAGCAGCTTGCACTCCCTGGGCCAGGGGTTTTCTGGCTACACCTTC
size: many; D: TRBD1; V: TRBV5-1; J: TRBJ1-2; CDR3: CASRGTGVNYGYTF; DNA: TGCGCCAGCAGGGGAACAGGGGTCAACTATGGCTACACCTTC
size: many; D: TRBD2; V: TRBV5-1; J: TRBJ2-3; CDR3: CASSLERTSGGDTDTQYF; DNA: TGCGCCAGCAGCTTGGAGCGGACTAGCGGGGGGGACACAGATACGCAGTATTTT
size: NA; D: NA; V: TRBV12-3/TRBV12-4; J: TRBJ2-1; CDR3: CAAGRGEREQFF; DNA: TGTGCCGCCGGCCGGGGAGAACGTGAGCAGTTCTTC
size: many; D: NA; V: TRBV10-3; J: TRBJ2-5; CDR3: CAISESTRGPQQETQYF; DNA: TGTGCCATCAGTGAGTCGACTAGGGGGCCCCAACAAGAGACCCAGTACTTC
size: many; D: NA; V: TRBV11-2; J: TRBJ2-1; CDR3: CASTRNTLGNEQFF; DNA: TGTGCCAGCACACGGAATACTTTGGGTAATGAGCAGTTCTTC
size: many; D: TRBD1; V: TRBV7-2; J: TRBJ2-7; CDR3: CASSPRQGPYEQYF; DNA: TGTGCCAGCAGCCCCAGACAGGGCCCCTACGAGCAGTACTTC
size: many; D: TRBD2; V: TRBV7-9; J: TRBJ2-7; CDR3: CASSSSGASGEQYF; DNA: TGTGCCAGCAGCTCCTCTGGGGCTAGCGGCGAGCAGTACTTC
size: NA; D: NA; V: TRBV10-3; J: TRBJ1-3; CDR3: CAISEQGNRNTIYF; DNA: TGTGCCATCAGTGAGCAGGGGAACAGAAACACCATATATTTT
size: NA; D: NA; V: TRBV10-3; J: TRBJ2-1; CDR3: CAISAERGKNEQFF; DNA: TGTGCCATCAGTGCGGAAAGGGGGAAAAATGAGCAGTTCTTC
size: NA; D: NA; V: TRBV7-2; J: TRBJ2-2; CDR3: CASSQRSVDTGELFF; DNA: TGTGCCAGCAGCCAGCGATCGGTTGACACCGGGGAGCTGTTTTTT
size: NA; D: TRBD1; V: TRBV12-5; J: TRBJ1-5; CDR3: CASGLTSLYCRGTGGRQPQHF; DNA: TGTGCTAGTGGTTTGACTTCCCTTTATTGTCGGGGGACAGGGGGCCGTCAGCCCCAGCATTTT
size: few; D: NA; V: TRBV23-1; J: TRBJ2-2; CDR3: CATLRGPQTPGSCFF; DNA: NA
size: many; D: NA; V: TRBV4-1; J: TRBJ1-5; CDR3: CASSQERLGQPQHF; DNA: TGCGCCAGCAGCCAAGAAAGACTAGGCCAGCCCCAGCATTTT
size: many; D: NA; V: TRBV3-1; J: TRBJ2-5; CDR3: CASSQNPGAQETQYF; DNA: TGTGCCAGCAGCCAGAACCCAGGGGCCCAAGAGACCCAGTACTTC